The T cell receptor beta chain described here comes from a study of T-cell reconstitution after alpha-beta-depleted transplantation in children. From germline, CDR1 is MNHEY and CDR2 SMNVEV (reference sequence). The V gene end was trimmed by 6 bases and the J gene end by 6 bases; junction bases not matched to a gene: 3. The CDR3 is 13 residues long. It was with unique molecular identifiers that the TCRbeta library was prepared. Via MiXCR, TCRdb re-called the PCR reads, giving one row per CDR3 protein. The sample contains some 78,000 distinct CDR3 sequences, 12% to 15% of which appear only once. The sample here was PBMCs, mostly from graft donor cells, taken 180 days after TCRalphabeta/CD19-depleted stem cell transplant. The V and J genes are TRBV27 and TRBJ1-5; 9 bases map to TRBD1. This TCR came from a male patient between 2 and 10 years old who had a stem cell transplant for acute lymphoblastic leukemia, so the T cells may come from the graft donor. The CDR3 DNA is TGTGCCAGCAGGGGACAGGGAGGTCAGCCCCAGCATTTT. Its protein product is CASRGQGGQPQHF.